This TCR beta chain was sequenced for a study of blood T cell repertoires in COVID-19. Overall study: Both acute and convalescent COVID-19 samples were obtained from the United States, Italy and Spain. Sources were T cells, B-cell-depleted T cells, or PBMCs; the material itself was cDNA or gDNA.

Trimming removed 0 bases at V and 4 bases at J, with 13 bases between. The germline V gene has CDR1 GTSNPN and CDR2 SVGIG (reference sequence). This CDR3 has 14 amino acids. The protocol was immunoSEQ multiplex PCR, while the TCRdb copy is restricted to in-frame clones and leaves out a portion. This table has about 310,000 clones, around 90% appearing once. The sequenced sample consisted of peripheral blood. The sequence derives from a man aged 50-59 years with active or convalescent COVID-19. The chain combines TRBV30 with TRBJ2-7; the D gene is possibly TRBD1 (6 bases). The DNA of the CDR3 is TGTGCCTGGAGTGTGCTGACAGGACCTTACGAGCAGTACTTC. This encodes CAWSVLTGPYEQYF.